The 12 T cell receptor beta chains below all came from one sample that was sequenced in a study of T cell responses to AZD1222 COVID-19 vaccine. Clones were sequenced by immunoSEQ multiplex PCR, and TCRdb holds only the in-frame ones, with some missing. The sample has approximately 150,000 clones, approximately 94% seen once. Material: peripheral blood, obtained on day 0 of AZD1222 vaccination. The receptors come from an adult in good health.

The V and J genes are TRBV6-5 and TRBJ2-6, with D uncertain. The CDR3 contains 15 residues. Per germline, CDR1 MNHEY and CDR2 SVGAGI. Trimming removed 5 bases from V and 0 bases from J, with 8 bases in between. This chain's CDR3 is CASSKLRSGANVLTF. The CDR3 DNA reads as TGTGCCAGCAGTAAATTGCGCTCTGGGGCCAACGTCCTGACTTTC.

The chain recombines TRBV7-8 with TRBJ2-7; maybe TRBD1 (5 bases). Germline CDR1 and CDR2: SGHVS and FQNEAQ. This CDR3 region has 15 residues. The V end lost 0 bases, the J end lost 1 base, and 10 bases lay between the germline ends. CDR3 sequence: CASSLAGDSSYEQYF. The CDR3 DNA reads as TGTGCCAGCAGCTTAGCCGGCGACAGTTCCTACGAGCAGTACTTC. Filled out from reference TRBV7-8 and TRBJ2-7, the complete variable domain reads GAGVSQSPRYKVAKRGQDVALRCDPISGHVSLFWYQQALGQGPEFLTYFQNEAQLDKSGLPSDRFFAERPEGSVSTLKIQRTQQEDSAVYLCASSLAGDSSYEQYFGPGTRLTVT.

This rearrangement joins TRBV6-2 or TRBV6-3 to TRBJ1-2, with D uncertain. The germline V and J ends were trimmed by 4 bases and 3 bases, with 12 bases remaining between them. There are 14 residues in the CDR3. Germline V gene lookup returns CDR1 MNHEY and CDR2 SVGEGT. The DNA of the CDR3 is TGTGCCAGCAGTTCGGAAGGGCTCCACTATGGCTACACCTTC. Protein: CASSSEGLHYGYTF.

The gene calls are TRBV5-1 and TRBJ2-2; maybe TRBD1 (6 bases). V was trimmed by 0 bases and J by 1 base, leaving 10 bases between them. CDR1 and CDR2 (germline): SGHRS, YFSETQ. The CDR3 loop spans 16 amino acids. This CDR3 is CASSLGGQMNTGELFF. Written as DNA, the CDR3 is TGCGCCAGCAGCTTGGGTGGACAGATGAACACCGGGGAGCTGTTTTTT.

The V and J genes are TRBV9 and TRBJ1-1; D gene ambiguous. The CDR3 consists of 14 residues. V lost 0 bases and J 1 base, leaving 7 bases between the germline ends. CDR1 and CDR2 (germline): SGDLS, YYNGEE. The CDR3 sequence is CASSVGHPNTEAFF. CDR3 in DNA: TGTGCCAGCAGCGTAGGCCACCCGAACACTGAAGCTTTCTTT. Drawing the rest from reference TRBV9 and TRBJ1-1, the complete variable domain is DSGVTQTPKHLITATGQRVTLRCSPRSGDLSVYWYQQSLDQGLQFLIQYYNGEERAKGNILERFSAQQFPDLHSELNLSSLELGDSALYFCASSVGHPNTEAFFGQGTRLTVV.

The CDR3 DNA reads TGTGCCAGTTGGGGAGGGACAGGGGGCTCTGGGGCCAACGTCCTGACTTTC. This translates into CASWGGTGGSGANVLTF. The J gene is TRBJ2-6, the V gene TRBV19; 11 nucleotides line up with TRBD1. This CDR3 comprises 17 residues. Germline loops: CDR1 LNHDA, CDR2 SQIVND (reference sequence). The junction had 6 bases not matched to a gene; V was cut back by 8 bases and J by 0 bases.

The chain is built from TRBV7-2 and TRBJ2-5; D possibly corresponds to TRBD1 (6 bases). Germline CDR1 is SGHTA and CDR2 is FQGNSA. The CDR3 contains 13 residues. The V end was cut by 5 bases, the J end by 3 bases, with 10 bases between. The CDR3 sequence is CASSTNREETQYF. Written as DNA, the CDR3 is TGTGCCAGCAGCACAAACAGGGAAGAGACCCAGTACTTC.

In DNA, the CDR3 is TGTGCCAGCAGTGACGGGACAGGGGACACTGAAGCTTTCTTT. Protein sequence: CASSDGTGDTEAFF. The chain recombines TRBV6-1 with TRBJ1-1, with 10 bases that match TRBD1. V lost 3 bases to trimming and J lost 3 bases; unmatched junction nucleotides: 1. The CDR3 spans 14 residues. CDR1 is MNHNS, CDR2 SASEGT, per germline.

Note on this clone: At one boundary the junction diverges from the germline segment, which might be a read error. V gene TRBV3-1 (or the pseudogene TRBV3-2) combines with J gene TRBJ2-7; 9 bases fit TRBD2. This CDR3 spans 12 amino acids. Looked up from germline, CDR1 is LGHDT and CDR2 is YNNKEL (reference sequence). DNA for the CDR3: TGTGCCAGCAGCCAAGGGGAGACTAGCGGCTCCTTC. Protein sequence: CASSQGETSGSF.

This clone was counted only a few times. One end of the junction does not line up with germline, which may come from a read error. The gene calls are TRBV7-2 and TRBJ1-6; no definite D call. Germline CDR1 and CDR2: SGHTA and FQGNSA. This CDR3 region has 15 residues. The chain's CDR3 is CASSVASSYNSPLHF. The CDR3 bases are TGTGCCAGCAGCGTAGCCAGCTCCTATAATTCACCCCTCCACTTT.

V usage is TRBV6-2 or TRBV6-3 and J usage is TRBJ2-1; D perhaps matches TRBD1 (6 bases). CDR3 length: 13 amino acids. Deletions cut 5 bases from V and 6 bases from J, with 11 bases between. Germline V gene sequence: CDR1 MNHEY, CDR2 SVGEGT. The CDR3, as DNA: TGTGCCAGCAGTGCGACAGGTTCCAATGAGCAGTTCTTC. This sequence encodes CASSATGSNEQFF.

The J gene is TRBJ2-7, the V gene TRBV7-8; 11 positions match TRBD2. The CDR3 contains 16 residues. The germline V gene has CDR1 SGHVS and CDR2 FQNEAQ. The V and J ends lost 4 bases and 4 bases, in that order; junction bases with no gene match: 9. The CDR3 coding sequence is TGTGCCAGCAGCTCATCTCAACTAGCGGGGGTATACGAGCAGTACTTC. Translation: CASSSSQLAGVYEQYF.